The 12 T cell receptor beta chains below all came from one sample that was sequenced in a study of T cells after posttransplantation cyclophosphamide. TCRdb's copy holds only in-frame clones and misses some; the assay was immunoSEQ multiplex PCR. The repertoire consists of around 39,000 clones, none detected only once. Material for sequencing was PBMCs. All receptors derive from a girl between 10 and 17 years old in good health, CMV-negative, and a related stem cell transplant donor.

The chain is built from TRBV5-6 and TRBJ1-2; possible D gene TRBD1, 6 bases. V dropped 1 base and J dropped 4 bases, with 14 bases sitting between them. The CDR3 runs to 15 residues. Germline V gene lookup returns CDR1 SGHDT and CDR2 YYEEEE. The CDR3 loop reads CASSLTQGLSYGYTF. CDR3 bases: TGTGCCAGCAGCTTGACCCAGGGGCTCTCCTATGGCTACACCTTC.

This clone was counted ten times or more. The rearrangement uses TRBV11-2 and TRBJ2-1, with 8 nucleotides matching TRBD2. Germline trimming cut 1 base from V and 2 bases from J; bases unmatched to any gene: 1. Germline V gene lookup returns CDR1 SGHAT and CDR2 FQNNGV. This CDR3 is built from 15 residues. The CDR3 reads CASSLGGRPYNEQFF. CDR3 DNA: TGTGCCAGCAGCTTAGGCGGGAGGCCCTACAATGAGCAGTTCTTC.

Here the CDR3 reads CAWGGALLYGYTF. CDR3 DNA sequence: TGTGCCTGGGGGGGCGCTCTACTTTATGGCTACACCTTC. The rearrangement joins TRBV30 to TRBJ1-2; possibly TRBD1 for D (6 bases). Germline V gene sequence: CDR1 GTSNPN, CDR2 SVGIG (reference sequence). Trimming cost V 5 bases and J 5 bases, with 15 bases left between them. This CDR3 has 13 residues.

This clone was counted between two and nine times. The chain has TRBV6-6 and TRBJ2-5; D gene unclear. CDR3 size: 11 residues. V was pared by 2 bases and J by 11 bases, with 9 bases between. Germline CDR1 reads MNHNY; CDR2 reads SVGAGI (reference sequence). The CDR3 sequence is CASSYLEEQYF. In DNA, the CDR3 is TGTGCCAGCAGTTACCTAGAAGAGCAGTACTTC.

This sequence joins TRBV6-6 and TRBJ2-5; possibly TRBD2 for D (6 bases). The end of the DNA aligns better with TRBJ2-7, so the J call may be wrong. Germline V lookup: CDR1 MNHNY, CDR2 SVGAGI (reference sequence). This CDR3 has 13 amino acids. The CDR3 DNA sequence: TGTGCCAGCACAGGAGGGTATAACTACGAGCAGTACTTC. Translating gives CASTGGYNYEQYF.

At least ten counts were recorded for this clone. The V call is TRBV6-1, the J call TRBJ2-7; D may be TRBD2 (5 bases). The CDR3 has 14 amino acids. In germline, CDR1 is MNHNS, CDR2 SASEGT. V lost 4 bases and J lost 0, with 10 bases in between. This CDR3 reads CASSVTGSSYEQYF. The CDR3, as DNA: TGTGCCAGCAGTGTCACGGGAAGCTCCTACGAGCAGTACTTC.

This clone showed up many times. The chain carries TRBV28 and TRBJ1-5; D remains unclear. The CDR3 sequence is 13 residues long. Germline V CDR1 and CDR2: MDHEN, SYDVKM. Trimming pared 8 bases from V and 7 bases from J, leaving 15 bases between. This chain's CDR3 is CASVLGIRQPQHF. The CDR3 DNA sequence: TGTGCCAGCGTTTTGGGCATTCGGCAGCCCCAGCATTTT.

The V gene is TRBV19, the J gene TRBJ2-7; possible D gene TRBD2, 5 bases. Germline CDR1 and CDR2: LNHDA and SQIVND (reference sequence). The CDR3 has 11 amino acids. V lost 6 bases and J 6 bases, leaving 9 bases between the germline ends. CDR3 DNA: TGTGCCAGTAGCTTAGGGAGCGAGCAGTACTTC. Translation gives CASSLGSEQYF.

This clone was seen more than once but under ten times. The V and J genes are TRBV18 and TRBJ2-3, with 11 bases aligning to TRBD2. V lost 5 bases and J lost 3; bases outside the gene matches: 10. Germline V gene lookup returns CDR1 KGHSH and CDR2 LQKENI. The CDR3 runs 17 residues. The CDR3 DNA sequence: TGTGCCAGCTCAAATCAGACTAGCGGGAAGATTACAGATACGCAGTATTTT. It yields the protein CASSNQTSGKITDTQYF.

The chain combines TRBV28 with TRBJ2-7, with D perhaps TRBD1 (6 bases). Germline loops: CDR1 MDHEN, CDR2 SYDVKM. The CDR3 contains 14 residues. V was clipped by 7 bases and J by 0 bases, with 13 bases between them. This CDR3 is CASTAQGNSYEQYF. For the CDR3, the DNA is TGTGCCAGCACCGCCCAGGGGAACTCCTACGAGCAGTACTTC.

This clone appeared many times. The rearrangement uses TRBV11-3 and TRBJ1-1, with D hard to call. This CDR3 region has 13 residues. The V and J ends lost 0 bases and 7 bases respectively, with 9 bases between them. Germline CDR1 is SGHNT and CDR2 is YENEEA. The CDR3 region has the DNA TGTGCCAGCAGCTTAGATGCCAAGAGTGAAGCTTTCTTT. This codes for CASSLDAKSEAFF. Based on the CDR3 plus reference TRBV11-3 and TRBJ1-1, the full variable domain is EAGVVQSPRYKIIEKKQPVAFWCNPISGHNTLYWYLQNLGQGPELLIRYENEEAVDDSQLPKDRFSAERLKGVDSTLKIQPAELGDSAVYLCASSLDAKSEAFFGQGTRLTVV.

This clone was observed at least ten times. The chain combines TRBV7-9 with TRBJ1-1, with D possibly TRBD1 on 5 matching bases. Germline lookup yields CDR1 SEHNR and CDR2 FQNEAQ (reference sequence). The CDR3 extends over 13 amino acids. Between the trimmed V and J ends, which lost 3 bases and 3 bases, there was a span of 8 bases. The CDR3, as DNA: TGTGCCAGCAGCTTCCAGACAGACACTGAAGCTTTCTTT. It is translated as CASSFQTDTEAFF.